The 3 T cell receptor beta chains presented below share a single source sample, sequenced in a study of T cell repertoires in cytomegalovirus infection. Their recognized antigens are unknown. TCRdb independently ran MiXCR on the reads; one entry per CDR3 protein. The profile covers about 120,000 distinct CDR3 sequences, with roughly a tenth appearing a single time and 31% taken by the ten largest. Sequencing was performed on PBMCs, sequenced either directly or after in vitro stimulation (not recorded which). These TCRs come from a human donor in good health (CMV status not recorded). Some clones in this sample may be carry-over from other donors' samples.

This clonotype was seen at least ten times. The chain uses TRBV28 and TRBJ1-4; D is uncertain. V was cut by 2 bases and J by 8 bases, with 21 bases left in between. This CDR3 has 17 amino acids. In germline, CDR1 is MDHEN, CDR2 SYDVKM. The CDR3, as DNA: TGTGCCAGCAGTTTACGGCGATGGGCAGGAGGAGGAGAAAAACTGTTTTTT. Its protein is CASSLRRWAGGGEKLFF. Combining the CDR3 with reference TRBV28 and TRBJ1-4 gives the whole variable domain DVKVTQSSRYLVKRTGEKVFLECVQDMDHENMFWYRQDPGLGLRLIYFSYDVKMKEKGDIPEGYSVSREKKERFSLILESASTNQTSMYLCASSLRRWAGGGEKLFFGSGTQLSVL.

This clonotype occurred many times. The chain is built from TRBV27 and TRBJ2-1; 7 positions match TRBD1. The CDR3 is 15 amino acids. Germline CDR1 is MNHEY and CDR2 is SMNVEV (reference sequence). Losses at the gene ends were 0 bases for V and 6 bases for J; bases not matched to a gene: 5. This chain's CDR3 is CASSLSPHRGNEQFF. In nucleotides, the CDR3 is TGTGCCAGCAGTTTATCCCCCCACAGGGGCAATGAGCAGTTCTTC.

At least ten counts were recorded for this clonotype. V is TRBV7-8 and J is TRBJ1-2; 11 nucleotides line up with TRBD1. V lost 5 bases, J lost 5 bases, and 7 bases stayed unmatched. The germline gives CDR1 SGHVS, CDR2 FQNEAQ. The CDR3 extends over 15 amino acids. The CDR3 nucleotides read TGTGCCAGCAGCCGACCCGGGACAGGGGGATATGGCTACACCTTC. Amino acids: CASSRPGTGGYGYTF.